This entry describes one TCR beta chain. Antigen specificity is unknown. A read error may account for a junction end that differs from germline. It was with a sample-barcoded 5' primer and a J-beta primer mix that a second PCR of roughly 7 to 12 cycles was run. Each cDNA molecule was tagged by a template-switch adaptor that had 12 random nucleotides. TCRdb redid the calling of the 5' RACE reads with MiXCR, one entry per CDR3 protein. Of approximately 780,000 distinct CDR3 sequences in the sample, roughly 26% were seen once. This entry comes from a study of blood T cells in healthy people across ages. Overall study findings and caveats: Unsorted PBMC material precluded a definitive naive versus antigen-experienced comparison.

The CDR3 is 13 amino acids. These records were also assigned to another study, of T cells of mothers and their children. That source adds: Samples were provided by three healthy Caucasian mothers and their six children. Researchers put all of the extracted RNA into cDNA synthesis, using approximately 1.5 ug per 15 ul.

Sequencing used blood. The V gene is TRBV12-3 or TRBV12-4, the J gene TRBJ2-3; maybe TRBD1 (6 bases). This sequence originates from a boy younger than 18 in good health. The CDR3 here is CASSPLTGGTEYF. The CDR3 nucleotides read TGTGCCAGCAGTCCATTGACAGGTGGTACGGAGTATTTT.